The clone carrying this T cell receptor (beta chain) was detected only once. Both 60 Vbeta primers and 13 Jbeta primers went into the PCR. Sequenced by immunoSEQ multiplex PCR; TCRdb stores in-frame clones only, minus some. The data contain 150,000 or so clones, around 84% of them seen just once; the ten biggest clones take up roughly 1.9%. The entry originates in a study of cytomegalovirus exposure and HLA in healthy donors. The CDR3 covers 11 residues. V gave up 5 bases and J gave up 6 bases, with 5 bases separating them. Germline V lookup: CDR1 MDHEN, CDR2 SYDVKM. The TCR was taken from a man between 18 and 29 years old in good health and CMV-seronegative. The chain combines TRBV28 with TRBJ2-1, with no clear D. Sequenced: PBMCs. The CDR3: CASSPSNEQFF. CDR3 bases: TGTGCCAGCAGTCCCAGCAATGAGCAGTTCTTC. The whole variable domain, filled in from reference TRBV28 and TRBJ2-1, reads DVKVTQSSRYLVKRTGEKVFLECVQDMDHENMFWYRQDPGLGLRLIYFSYDVKMKEKGDIPEGYSVSREKKERFSLILESASTNQTSMYLCASSPSNEQFFGPGTRLTVL.